This TCR beta chain is from a study of identical twins. This clonotype was observed a few times. As yet, its antigen is unknown. The V gene's germline CDR1 is SEHNR and CDR2 FQNEAQ (reference sequence). Trimming removed 3 bases at V and 1 base at J, with 11 bases between. The CDR3 consists of 15 residues. Study findings and constraints: Twins' excess sharing was less marked for out-of-frame beta sequences. Reduced insertions were recorded for abundant cord blood beta clonotypes, with no such pattern in memory repertoires.

TCRdb ran MiXCR on the 5' RACE reads and lists one entry per CDR3 protein. This table has roughly 470,000 distinct CDR3 sequences, around an eighth appearing once. This same sample was also part of a study on yellow fever vaccine responses in identical twins. This second study notes: As reported, the vaccine T cell response of twins seemed partly convergent and partly personalized.

Sequenced: CD4+ T cells sorted from blood. The TCR was taken from a woman aged 18-30 years in good health. The chain recombines TRBV7-9 with TRBJ2-3, with D possibly being TRBD2 (6 bases). CDR3 in amino acids: CASSFSGVRTDTQYF. The DNA of the CDR3 is TGTGCCAGCAGCTTTAGCGGCGTTCGCACAGATACGCAGTATTTT.